Below are 17 T cell receptor beta chains sequenced from a single sample in a study of T cells after yellow fever vaccination. TCRdb analysed the 5' RACE reads with MiXCR anew, one entry per CDR3 protein. The data hold around 110,000 distinct CDR3 sequences, with 8.4% observed a single time. The sample was CD8+ T cells sorted from PBMCs, taken 45 days after the yellow fever booster vaccination. The source is a man aged 25-45 years who received the YFV17D yellow fever vaccine.

Concerning this clonotype itself: An end of the junction differs from the germline gene, which may be a read error. The V call is TRBV7-2, the J call TRBJ2-1, with no clear D. The CDR3 consists of 14 residues. Germline-derived CDR1 and CDR2 are SGHTA and FQGNSA. CDR3 loop: CSSSLGRPDNEQFF. The DNA for the CDR3 is TGTTCCAGCAGCTTGGGCCGACCTGACAATGAGCAGTTCTTC.

Many counts were recorded for this clonotype. The V call is TRBV5-1, the J call TRBJ2-1; TRBD2 matches 14 bases. The trim removed 4 bases at V and 15 bases at J, leaving 9 bases unmatched. CDR1 and CDR2 from the germline V gene are SGHRS and YFSETQ. The CDR3 extends over 14 amino acids. CDR3 residues: CASSPGTSGSYRFF. For the CDR3, the DNA is TGCGCCAGCAGCCCTGGGACTAGCGGGAGCTATCGGTTCTTC. Full variable domain (remainder filled in from reference TRBV5-1 and TRBJ2-1): KAGVTQTPRYLIKTRGQQVTLSCSPISGHRSVSWYQQTPGQGLQFLFEYFSETQRNKGNFPGRFSGRQFSNSRSEMNVSTLELGDSALYLCASSPGTSGSYRFFGPGTRLTVL.

This chain uses TRBV3-1 with TRBJ2-5, with D possibly TRBD2 on 5 matching bases. Trimming cost V 4 bases and J 0 bases, with 6 bases left between them. The CDR3 loop spans 13 amino acids. Germline lookup yields CDR1 LGHDT and CDR2 YNNKEL (reference sequence). The CDR3 protein is CASSRSDQETQYF. CDR3 bases: TGTGCCAGCAGCCGTAGCGACCAAGAGACCCAGTACTTC.

This clonotype was observed many times. The gene calls are TRBV20-1 and TRBJ2-3; unclear D gene. The V end lost 0 bases, the J end lost 4 bases, and 5 bases lay between the germline ends. The V gene's germline CDR1 is DFQATT and CDR2 SNEGSKA (reference sequence). The CDR3 covers 12 residues. CDR3 DNA: TGCAGTGCTAGAGATCGGGCAGATACGCAGTATTTT. It yields the protein CSARDRADTQYF.

This clonotype was recorded many times. The V gene is TRBV6-1, the J gene TRBJ2-7, with D possibly TRBD2 on 6 matching bases. The germline CDR1 and CDR2 sequences are MNHNS and SASEGT. Trimming removed 2 bases at V and 0 bases at J, with 11 bases between. The CDR3 spans 15 residues. CDR3 in amino acids: CASSEPAGLSYEQYF. CDR3 nucleotide sequence: TGTGCCAGCAGTGAACCCGCGGGACTCTCCTACGAGCAGTACTTC.

The table lists this clonotype with many counts. The chain links TRBV6-5 to TRBJ1-1; D is uncertain. The V and J ends lost 0 bases and 2 bases respectively, with 10 bases between them. The CDR3 covers 15 residues. Germline V gene sequence: CDR1 MNHEY, CDR2 SVGAGI. The CDR3 DNA sequence: TGTGCCAGCAGTTACTCGGCGGGTTCAAACACTGAAGCTTTCTTT. The encoded protein is CASSYSAGSNTEAFF.

The chain combines TRBV5-1 with TRBJ2-7; 7 bases are shared with TRBD2. CDR1 is SGHRS and CDR2 is YFSETQ in the germline V gene. There are 15 residues in the CDR3. V gave up 5 bases and J gave up 2 bases; unmatched junction bases: 10. In nucleotides, the CDR3 is TGCGCCAGCAGTGTGGAGGCGGGAGCCGCCTACGAGCAGTACTTC. It codes for CASSVEAGAAYEQYF.

This clonotype was seen many times. The rearrangement joins TRBV10-2 to TRBJ1-5; D gene unclear. CDR3 size: 13 residues. Germline V lookup: CDR1 WSHSY, CDR2 SAAADI. Trimming left V 3 bases short and J 6 bases short, with 9 bases between. This chain's CDR3 is CASSEGWVQPQHF. The CDR3 DNA reads as TGCGCCAGCAGTGAAGGTTGGGTTCAGCCCCAGCATTTT.

This clonotype was seen ten or more times. V gene TRBV7-6 combines with J gene TRBJ2-1, with D maybe TRBD2 (7 bases). The CDR3 extends over 15 amino acids. CDR1 is SGHVS, CDR2 FNYEAQ, per germline. V lost 2 bases and J 7 bases, leaving 15 bases between the germline ends. CDR3 loop: CASSLFAGAQNEQFF. The CDR3, as DNA: TGTGCCAGCAGCTTATTTGCGGGGGCGCAAAATGAGCAGTTCTTC.

Turning to this clonotype: A much larger clone lies a single base off, so this may be a read error. V usage is TRBV11-2 and J usage is TRBJ2-1; D might be TRBD2 (6 bases). Deletions cut 1 base from V and 2 bases from J, with 9 bases between. The CDR3 sequence is 15 residues long. Germline CDR1 reads SGHAT; CDR2 reads FQNNGV. For the CDR3, the DNA is TGTGCCAGCAGCTTAGGACTAGAGGCCTACAATGAGCAGTTCTTC. It codes for CASSLGLEAYNEQFF. Variable domain in full (rest from reference TRBV11-2 and TRBJ2-1): EAGVAQSPRYKIIEKRQSVAFWCNPISGHATLYWYQQILGQGPKLLIQFQNNGVVDDSQLPKDRFSAERLKGVDSTLKIQPAKLEDSAVYLCASSLGLEAYNEQFFGPGTRLTVL.

This clonotype showed up just a few times. The V gene is TRBV24-1, the J gene TRBJ2-3; 9 nucleotides line up with TRBD2. CDR1 and CDR2 (germline): KGHDR, SFDVKD. The CDR3 runs to 15 residues. Trimming at V came to 9 bases and at J to 8 bases, leaving 14 bases not matched to a gene. In DNA form, the CDR3 reads TGTGCCACCCCAACGACTAGCGGAGAGCACGGTACGCAGTATTTT. Protein: CATPTTSGEHGTQYF.

This clonotype was observed many times. The rearrangement joins TRBV6-2 or TRBV6-3 to TRBJ2-3, with a weak D call TRBD2 (5 bases). Trimming removed 7 bases from V and 6 bases from J, with 8 bases in between. This CDR3 spans 11 amino acids. Germline CDR1 MNHEY, CDR2 SVGEGT. CDR3 residues: CASKEVDTQYF. As DNA, the CDR3 is TGTGCCAGCAAGGAGGTTGATACGCAGTATTTT.

This clonotype occurred many times. The rearrangement links TRBV6-5 to TRBJ2-3, with 11 bases aligning to TRBD1. The CDR3 spans 16 residues. Looked up from germline, CDR1 is MNHEY and CDR2 is SVGAGI. V shed 2 bases and J 4 bases; nucleotides not matched to a gene: 5. The CDR3 here is CASSYMDRGPADTQYF. CDR3 DNA sequence: TGTGCCAGCAGTTACATGGACAGGGGGCCGGCAGATACGCAGTATTTT.

This clonotype turned up a few times. The gene calls are TRBV7-8 and TRBJ2-7, with TRBD2 matching over 12 bases. Germline V lookup: CDR1 SGHVS, CDR2 FQNEAQ. J lost 2 bases, V lost 3 bases, and 5 bases had no gene match. The CDR3 totals 16 residues. The CDR3 coding sequence is TGTGCCAGCAGCTTCTCTCTAGCGGGAGGGCCCTACGAGCAGTACTTC. Amino acid sequence: CASSFSLAGGPYEQYF.

This clonotype was recorded at least ten times. The chain couples TRBV5-5 to TRBJ2-2; TRBD2 might be the D (5 bases). The CDR3 spans 14 residues. The V and J ends lost 6 bases and 5 bases respectively, with 14 bases between them. In germline, CDR1 is SGHKS, CDR2 YYEKEE (reference sequence). The CDR3 DNA reads as TGTGCCAGCACTCATCAGACGGGGACCGGGGAGCTGTTTTTT. It is translated as CASTHQTGTGELFF.

This clonotype was found many times. The chain joins TRBV29-1 to TRBJ2-3; 9 bases are a match to TRBD2. This CDR3 is 14 amino acids long. After removal of 5 bases from V and 2 bases from J, the junction contained 5 bases not matched to a gene. CDR1 SQVTM and CDR2 ANQGSEA come from the germline V gene. DNA for the CDR3: TGCAGCGTTTTGGCGGGAGGGGACACAGATACGCAGTATTTT. As protein: CSVLAGGDTDTQYF.

Ten or more counts support this clonotype. This sequence joins TRBV5-6 and TRBJ1-1; no reliable D call. Trimming removed 0 bases at V and 5 bases at J, with 14 bases between. Germline V CDR1 and CDR2: SGHDT, YYEEEE. CDR3 length: 15 amino acids. The CDR3 protein is CASSLGQSVRTEAFF. For the CDR3, the DNA is TGTGCCAGCAGCTTGGGACAATCAGTTAGGACTGAAGCTTTCTTT.